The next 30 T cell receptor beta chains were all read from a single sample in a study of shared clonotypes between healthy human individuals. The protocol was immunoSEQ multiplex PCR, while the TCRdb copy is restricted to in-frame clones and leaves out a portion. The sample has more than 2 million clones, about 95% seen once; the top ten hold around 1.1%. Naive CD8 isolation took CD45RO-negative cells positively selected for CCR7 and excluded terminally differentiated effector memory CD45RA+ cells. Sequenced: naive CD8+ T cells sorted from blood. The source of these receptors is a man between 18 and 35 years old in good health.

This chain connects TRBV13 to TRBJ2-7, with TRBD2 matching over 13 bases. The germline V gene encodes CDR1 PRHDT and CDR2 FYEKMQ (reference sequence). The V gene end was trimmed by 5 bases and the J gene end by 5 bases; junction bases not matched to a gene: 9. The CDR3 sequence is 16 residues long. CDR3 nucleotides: TGTGCCAGCAGCCTCCGGACTAGCGGGAGTCCCAACGAGCAGTACTTC. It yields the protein CASSLRTSGSPNEQYF.

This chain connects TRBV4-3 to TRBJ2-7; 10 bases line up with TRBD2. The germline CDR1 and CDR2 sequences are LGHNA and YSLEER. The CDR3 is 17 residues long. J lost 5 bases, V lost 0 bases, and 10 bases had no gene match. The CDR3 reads CASSQEMAGLASDEQYF. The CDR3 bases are TGCGCCAGCAGCCAAGAGATGGCGGGACTAGCGTCCGACGAGCAGTACTTC.

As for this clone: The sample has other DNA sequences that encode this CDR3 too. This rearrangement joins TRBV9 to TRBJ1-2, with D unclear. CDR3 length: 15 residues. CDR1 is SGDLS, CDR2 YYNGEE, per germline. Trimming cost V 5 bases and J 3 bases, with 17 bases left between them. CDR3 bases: TGTGCCAGCAGTCCCGGGGTGGGATCGGACTATGGCTACACCTTC. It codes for CASSPGVGSDYGYTF.

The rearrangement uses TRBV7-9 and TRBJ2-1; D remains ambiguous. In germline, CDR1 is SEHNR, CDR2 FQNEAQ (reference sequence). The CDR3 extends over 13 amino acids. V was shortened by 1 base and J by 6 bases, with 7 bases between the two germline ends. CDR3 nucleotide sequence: TGTGCCAGCAGCTTAGAATATCCCAATGAGCAGTTCTTC. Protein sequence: CASSLEYPNEQFF.

In DNA form, the CDR3 reads TGTGCCAGCAGCTTAGTGGTAGGGGTGGAGAAAAACATTCAGTACTTC. Translating gives CASSLVVGVEKNIQYF. The chain uses TRBV7-9 and TRBJ2-4, with D tentatively TRBD1 (5 bases). The ends were cut back, 1 base at V and 4 bases at J, with 14 bases in the middle. Germline CDR1 SEHNR, CDR2 FQNEAQ (reference sequence). This CDR3 is 16 amino acids long.

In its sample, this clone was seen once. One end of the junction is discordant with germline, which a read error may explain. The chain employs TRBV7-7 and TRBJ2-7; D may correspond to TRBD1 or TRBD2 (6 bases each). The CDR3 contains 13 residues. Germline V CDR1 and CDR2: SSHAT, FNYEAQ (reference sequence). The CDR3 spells CASSAGQEYEQYF. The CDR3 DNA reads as TGTGCTAGCAGCGCGGGACAAGAATACGAGCAGTACTTC.

The CDR3 reads CAGCSYEQYF. CDR3 nucleotide sequence: TGTGCCGGATGCTCCTACGAGCAGTACTTC. This sequence joins TRBV30 and TRBJ2-7; no definite D call. With 8 bases removed from V and 0 bases from J, the gap between germline ends came to 5 bases. Germline values: CDR1 GTSNPN, CDR2 SVGIG (reference sequence). The CDR3 extends over 10 amino acids.

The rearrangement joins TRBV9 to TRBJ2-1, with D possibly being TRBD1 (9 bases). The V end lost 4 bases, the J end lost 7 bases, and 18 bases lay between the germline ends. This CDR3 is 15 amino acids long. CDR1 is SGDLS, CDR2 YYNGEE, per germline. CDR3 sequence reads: CASSLSGGQGNEQFF. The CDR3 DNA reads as TGTGCCAGCAGCTTAAGCGGGGGACAGGGAAATGAGCAGTTCTTC.

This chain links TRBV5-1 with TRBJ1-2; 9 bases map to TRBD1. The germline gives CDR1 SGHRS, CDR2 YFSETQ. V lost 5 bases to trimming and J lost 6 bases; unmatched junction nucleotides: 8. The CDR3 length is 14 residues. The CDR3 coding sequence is TGCGCCAGCAGTCTGAACAGGGGGCATCATGGCTACACCTTC. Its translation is CASSLNRGHHGYTF.

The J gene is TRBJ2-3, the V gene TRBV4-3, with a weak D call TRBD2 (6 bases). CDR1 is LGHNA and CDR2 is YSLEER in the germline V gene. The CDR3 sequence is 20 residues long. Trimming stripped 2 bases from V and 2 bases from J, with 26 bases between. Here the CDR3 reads CASSQLLGGNVSGFTDTQYF. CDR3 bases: TGCGCCAGCAGCCAACTCCTAGGCGGTAACGTTAGCGGATTCACAGATACGCAGTATTTT.

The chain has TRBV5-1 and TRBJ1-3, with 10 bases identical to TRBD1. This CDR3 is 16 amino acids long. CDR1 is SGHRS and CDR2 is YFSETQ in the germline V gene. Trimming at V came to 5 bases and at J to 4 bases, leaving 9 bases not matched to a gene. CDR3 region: CASSSGTGDPGNTIYF. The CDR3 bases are TGCGCCAGCAGTTCAGGGACAGGGGACCCCGGAAACACCATATATTTT. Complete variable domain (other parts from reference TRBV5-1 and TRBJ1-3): KAGVTQTPRYLIKTRGQQVTLSCSPISGHRSVSWYQQTPGQGLQFLFEYFSETQRNKGNFPGRFSGRQFSNSRSEMNVSTLELGDSALYLCASSSGTGDPGNTIYFGEGSWLTVV.

The CDR3 loop is CASSPDTVPATNEKLFF. CDR3 bases: TGTGCCAGCAGTCCGGACACTGTACCTGCAACTAATGAAAAACTGTTTTTT. The chain has TRBV27 and TRBJ1-4; possibly TRBD1 for D (5 bases). Trimming took 5 bases from V and 0 from J, leaving 16 bases between them. This CDR3 region has 17 residues. The V gene's germline CDR1 is MNHEY and CDR2 SMNVEV (reference sequence). Combining the CDR3 with reference TRBV27 and TRBJ1-4 gives the whole variable domain EAQVTQNPRYLITVTGKKLTVTCSQNMNHEYMSWYRQDPGLGLRQIYYSMNVEVTDKGDVPEGYKVSRKEKRNFPLILESPSPNQTSLYFCASSPDTVPATNEKLFFGSGTQLSVL.

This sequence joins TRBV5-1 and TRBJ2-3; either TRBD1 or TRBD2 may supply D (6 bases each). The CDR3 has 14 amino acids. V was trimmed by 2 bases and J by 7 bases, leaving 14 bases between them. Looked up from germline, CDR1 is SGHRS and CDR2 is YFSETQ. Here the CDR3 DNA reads TGCGCCAGCAGCTTCGAGGGGGGCGGATATACGCAGTATTTT. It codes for CASSFEGGGYTQYF.

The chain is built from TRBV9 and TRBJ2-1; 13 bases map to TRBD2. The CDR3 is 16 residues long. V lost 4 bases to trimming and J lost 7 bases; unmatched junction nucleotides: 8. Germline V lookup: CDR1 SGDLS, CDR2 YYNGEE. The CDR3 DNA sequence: TGTGCCAGCAGCCCCCGACTAGCGGGGGGTTTAAATGAGCAGTTCTTC. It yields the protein CASSPRLAGGLNEQFF.

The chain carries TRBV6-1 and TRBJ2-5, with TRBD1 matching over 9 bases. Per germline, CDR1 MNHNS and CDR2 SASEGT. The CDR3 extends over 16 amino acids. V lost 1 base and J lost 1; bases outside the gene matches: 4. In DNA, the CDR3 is TGTGCCAGCAGTGAAGTTGGGGGACAGGGCCAAGAGACCCAGTACTTC. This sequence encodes CASSEVGGQGQETQYF.

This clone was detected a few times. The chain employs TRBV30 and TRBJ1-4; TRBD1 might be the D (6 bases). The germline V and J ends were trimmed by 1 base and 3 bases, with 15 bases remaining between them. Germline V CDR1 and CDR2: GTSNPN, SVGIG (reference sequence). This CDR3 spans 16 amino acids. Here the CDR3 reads CAWSAGGTSSNEKLFF. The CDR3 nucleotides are TGTGCCTGGAGTGCCGGAGGGACATCTTCTAATGAAAAACTGTTTTTT.

CDR3 bases: TGTGCCAGCAGTTTTCCGTATAATTCACCCCTCCACTTT. Residues: CASSFPYNSPLHF. V and J are TRBV28 and TRBJ1-6, with D unresolved. V gave up 3 bases and J gave up 4 bases, with 4 bases separating them. The CDR3 is made up of 13 amino acids. Germline CDR1 is MDHEN and CDR2 is SYDVKM.

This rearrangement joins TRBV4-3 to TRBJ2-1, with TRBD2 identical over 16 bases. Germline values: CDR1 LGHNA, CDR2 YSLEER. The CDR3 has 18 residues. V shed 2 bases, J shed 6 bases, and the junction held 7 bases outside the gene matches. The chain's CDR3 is CASSQQGLAGGPRNEQFF. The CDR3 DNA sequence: TGCGCCAGCAGCCAACAGGGACTAGCGGGAGGGCCGCGCAATGAGCAGTTCTTC.

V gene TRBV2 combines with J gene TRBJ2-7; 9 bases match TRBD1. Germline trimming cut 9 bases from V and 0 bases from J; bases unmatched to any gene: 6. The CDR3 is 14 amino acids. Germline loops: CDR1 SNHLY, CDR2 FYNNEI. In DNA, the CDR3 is TGTGCCAGATTACGGGACAGGGACTCCTACGAGCAGTACTTC. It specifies CARLRDRDSYEQYF.

The CDR3 region is CASSFPPPAFF. CDR3 DNA sequence: TGTGCCAGCAGCTTTCCCCCCCCAGCTTTCTTT. The rearrangement uses TRBV11-2 and TRBJ1-1; D not certain. Germline V gives CDR1 SGHAT, CDR2 FQNNGV. Trimming stripped 3 bases from V and 10 bases from J, with 9 bases between. The CDR3 consists of 11 residues. Combining the CDR3 with reference TRBV11-2 and TRBJ1-1 gives the whole variable domain EAGVAQSPRYKIIEKRQSVAFWCNPISGHATLYWYQQILGQGPKLLIQFQNNGVVDDSQLPKDRFSAERLKGVDSTLKIQPAKLEDSAVYLCASSFPPPAFFGQGTRLTVV.

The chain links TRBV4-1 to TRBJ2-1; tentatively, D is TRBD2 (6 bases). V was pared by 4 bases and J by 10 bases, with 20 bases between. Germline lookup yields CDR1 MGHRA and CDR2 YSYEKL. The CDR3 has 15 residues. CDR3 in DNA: TGCGCCAGCAGCCTCCGGGCTAGCGAGGGGTGGGAGCAGTTCTTC. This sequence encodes CASSLRASEGWEQFF.

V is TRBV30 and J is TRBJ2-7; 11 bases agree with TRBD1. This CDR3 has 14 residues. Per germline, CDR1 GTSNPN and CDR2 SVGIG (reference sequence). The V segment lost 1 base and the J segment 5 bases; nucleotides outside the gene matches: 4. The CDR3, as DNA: TGTGCCTGGAGTGCCGGGACAGGGGGACACGAGCAGTACTTC. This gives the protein CAWSAGTGGHEQYF.

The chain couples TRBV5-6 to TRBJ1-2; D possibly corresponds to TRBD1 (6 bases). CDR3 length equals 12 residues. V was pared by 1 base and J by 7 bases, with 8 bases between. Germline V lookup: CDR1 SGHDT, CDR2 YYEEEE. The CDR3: CASSLWGAGYTF. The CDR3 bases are TGTGCCAGCAGCTTGTGGGGGGCTGGCTACACCTTC.

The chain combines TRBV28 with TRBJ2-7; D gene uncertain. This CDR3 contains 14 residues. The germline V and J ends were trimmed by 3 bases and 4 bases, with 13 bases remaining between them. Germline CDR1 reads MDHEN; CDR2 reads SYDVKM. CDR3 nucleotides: TGTGCCAGCAGTTTCCAAGGCAGTCAATACGAGCAGTACTTC. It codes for CASSFQGSQYEQYF.

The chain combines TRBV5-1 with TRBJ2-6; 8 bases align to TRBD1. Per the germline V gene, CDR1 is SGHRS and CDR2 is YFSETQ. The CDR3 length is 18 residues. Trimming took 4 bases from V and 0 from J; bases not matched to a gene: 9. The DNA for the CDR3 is TGCGCCAGCAGCCGCCCCGGACAGGGAAACTCTGGGGCCAACGTCCTGACTTTC. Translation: CASSRPGQGNSGANVLTF.

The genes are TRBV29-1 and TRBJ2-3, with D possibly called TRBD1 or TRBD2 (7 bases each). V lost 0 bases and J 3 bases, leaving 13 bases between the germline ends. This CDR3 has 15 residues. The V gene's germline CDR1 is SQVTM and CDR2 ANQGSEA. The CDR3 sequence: CSVEDQGGLTDTQYF. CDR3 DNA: TGCAGCGTTGAAGATCAGGGGGGGTTGACAGATACGCAGTATTTT.

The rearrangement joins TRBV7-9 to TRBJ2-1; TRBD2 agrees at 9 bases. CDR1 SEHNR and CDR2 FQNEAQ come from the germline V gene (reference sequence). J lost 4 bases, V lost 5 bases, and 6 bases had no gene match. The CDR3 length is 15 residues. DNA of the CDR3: TGTGCCAGCAGCCAGGCTAGCGGGACGTACAATGAGCAGTTCTTC. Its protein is CASSQASGTYNEQFF. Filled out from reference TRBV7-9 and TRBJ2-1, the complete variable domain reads DTGVSQNPRHKITKRGQNVTFRCDPISEHNRLYWYRQTLGQGPEFLTYFQNEAQLEKSRLLSDRFSAERPKGSFSTLEIQRTEQGDSAMYLCASSQASGTYNEQFFGPGTRLTVL.

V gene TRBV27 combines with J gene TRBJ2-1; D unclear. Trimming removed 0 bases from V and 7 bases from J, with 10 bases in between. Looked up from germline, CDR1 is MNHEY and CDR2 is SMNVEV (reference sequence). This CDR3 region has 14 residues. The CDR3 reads CASSLSLTGNEQFF. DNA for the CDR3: TGTGCCAGCAGTTTATCTCTGACTGGAAATGAGCAGTTCTTC.

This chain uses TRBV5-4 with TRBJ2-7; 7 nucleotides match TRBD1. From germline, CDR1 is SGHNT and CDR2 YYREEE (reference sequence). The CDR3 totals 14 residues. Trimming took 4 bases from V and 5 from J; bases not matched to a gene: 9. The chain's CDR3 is CASSPMTGIDEQYF. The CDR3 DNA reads TGTGCCAGCAGCCCGATGACAGGGATCGACGAGCAGTACTTC. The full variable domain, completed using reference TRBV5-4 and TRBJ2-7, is ETGVTQSPTHLIKTRGQQVTLRCSSQSGHNTVSWYQQALGQGPQFIFQYYREEENGRGNFPPRFSGLQFPNYSSELNVNALELDDSALYLCASSPMTGIDEQYFGPGTRLTVT.

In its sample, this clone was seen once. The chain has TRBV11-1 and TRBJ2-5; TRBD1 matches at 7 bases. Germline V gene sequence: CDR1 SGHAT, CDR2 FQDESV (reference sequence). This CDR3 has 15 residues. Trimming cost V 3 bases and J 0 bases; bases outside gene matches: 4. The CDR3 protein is CASSLWDSNQETQYF. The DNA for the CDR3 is TGTGCCAGCAGCTTGTGGGACAGCAACCAAGAGACCCAGTACTTC.